The 28 T cell receptor beta chains below were found in one sample sequenced in a study of blood T cell repertoires in COVID-19. TCRdb's table, derived via immunoSEQ multiplex PCR, lists solely in-frame clones and lacks some. The sample has about 74,000 clones; about nine tenths are singletons. Source material: peripheral blood. Receptors originate from a woman of 80 years or more with active or convalescent COVID-19.

CDR3 loop: CASTPDRGSPLHF. The CDR3 DNA reads TGTGCCAGCACCCCGGACAGGGGCTCACCCCTCCACTTT. The chain combines TRBV6-6 with TRBJ1-6; 9 nucleotides agree with TRBD1. The CDR3 is 13 residues long. The V gene end was trimmed by 7 bases and the J gene end by 10 bases; junction bases not matched to a gene: 5. The germline CDR1 and CDR2 sequences are MNHNY and SVGAGI (reference sequence).

The J gene is TRBJ2-5, the V gene TRBV29-1; no definite D call. Germline CDR1 is SQVTM and CDR2 is ANQGSEA. Trimming left V 4 bases short and J 3 bases short, with 9 bases between. The CDR3 is made up of 12 amino acids. This CDR3 is CSVGRHKETQYF. CDR3 DNA sequence: TGCAGCGTTGGACGACACAAAGAGACCCAGTACTTC.

This clone was recorded a few times. The rearrangement joins TRBV30 to TRBJ1-2; 7 bases match TRBD1. The V gene's germline CDR1 is GTSNPN and CDR2 SVGIG (reference sequence). This CDR3 comprises 15 residues. J lost 3 bases, V lost 1 base, and 8 bases had no gene match. The CDR3 loop is CAWSGPQGGYYGYTF. CDR3 bases: TGTGCCTGGAGTGGACCCCAAGGGGGCTACTATGGCTACACCTTC.

The V call is TRBV6-2 or TRBV6-3, the J call TRBJ2-3; 10 bases are shared with TRBD2. Trimming at V came to 5 bases and at J to 0 bases, leaving 5 bases not matched to a gene. CDR3 length: 16 amino acids. Looked up from germline, CDR1 is MNHEY and CDR2 is SVGEGT. The CDR3 DNA reads TGTGCCAGCAGTCCCGGACTAGCGGTGAGCACAGATACGCAGTATTTT. Its translation is CASSPGLAVSTDTQYF.

The chain couples TRBV6-5 to TRBJ1-6, with 7 positions matching TRBD1. This CDR3 comprises 13 residues. The germline CDR1 and CDR2 sequences are MNHEY and SVGAGI. Unmatched junction bases numbered 2, after V lost 5 bases and J lost 7 bases. The CDR3, as DNA: TGTGCCAGCAGTCAACAGGGGAATTCACCCCTCCACTTT. It is translated as CASSQQGNSPLHF.

V gene TRBV10-1 combines with J gene TRBJ2-3, with a weak D call TRBD1 (6 bases). The CDR3 runs to 14 residues. V was pared by 11 bases and J by 2 bases, with 17 bases between. Germline values: CDR1 WNHNN, CDR2 SYGVQD (reference sequence). The CDR3 spells CAAAPGQNTDTQYF. In DNA, the CDR3 is TGCGCCGCGGCTCCGGGACAAAACACAGATACGCAGTATTTT.

The genes are TRBV29-1 and TRBJ2-1; 8 nucleotides align to TRBD1. The germline CDR1 and CDR2 sequences are SQVTM and ANQGSEA. This CDR3 is 13 amino acids long. V shed 7 bases, J shed 9 bases, and the junction held 11 bases outside the gene matches. This CDR3 is CSAVRGRASEQFF. DNA of the CDR3: TGCAGCGCGGTCAGGGGGCGGGCTAGTGAGCAGTTCTTC.

The J gene is TRBJ1-2, the V gene TRBV7-2, with D hard to call. Trimming cost V 8 bases and J 6 bases, with 19 bases left between them. The germline gives CDR1 SGHTA, CDR2 FQGNSA. This CDR3 has 14 amino acids. The CDR3 region has the DNA TGTGCCAGCGGTTTGGACCCTGGCGGGAATGGCTACACCTTC. This codes for CASGLDPGGNGYTF. The full variable domain, completed using reference TRBV7-2 and TRBJ1-2, is GAGVSQSPSNKVTEKGKDVELRCDPISGHTALYWYRQSLGQGLEFLIYFQGNSAPDKSGLPSDRFSAERTGGSVSTLTIQRTQQEDSAVYLCASGLDPGGNGYTFGSGTRLTVV.

In DNA, the CDR3 is TGTGCCGTACCGGGGGAATACGAGCAGTACTTC. Translated: CAVPGEYEQYF. J is TRBJ2-7 and V is TRBV2, with TRBD2 as a possible D gene (6 bases). V was shortened by 11 bases and J by 4 bases, with 12 bases between the two germline ends. The CDR3 extends over 11 amino acids. Germline V lookup: CDR1 SNHLY, CDR2 FYNNEI.

The chain uses TRBV3-1 (or the pseudogene TRBV3-2) and TRBJ2-5; 7 nucleotides agree with TRBD2. Germline trimming cut 5 bases from V and 0 bases from J; bases unmatched to any gene: 9. CDR3 length equals 16 residues. Germline-derived CDR1 and CDR2 are LGHDT and YNNKEL (reference sequence). Here the CDR3 DNA reads TGTGCCAGCAGCTTACGCCAGCGGGGAGACCAAGAGACCCAGTACTTC. Amino acids: CASSLRQRGDQETQYF.

This chain joins TRBV29-1 and TRBJ2-1, with 11 bases matching TRBD2. The CDR3 has 14 amino acids. Unmatched junction bases numbered 6, after V lost 6 bases and J lost 5 bases. Germline assignment: CDR1 SQVTM and CDR2 ANQGSEA. CDR3 in DNA: TGCAGCGTGGTTACTAGCGGGGGCGACAATGAGCAGTTCTTC. Protein: CSVVTSGGDNEQFF.

This rearrangement joins TRBV5-1 to TRBJ2-2; 8 nucleotides line up with TRBD1. This CDR3 has 16 amino acids. With V trimmed by 0 bases and J by 3 bases, 4 bases remained unmatched. Germline V CDR1 and CDR2: SGHRS, YFSETQ. The CDR3 loop is CASSLVRGPDTGELFF. The CDR3 coding sequence is TGCGCCAGCAGCTTGGTCAGGGGGCCGGACACCGGGGAGCTGTTTTTT.

This clone was observed a handful of times. The chain combines TRBV11-2 with TRBJ1-1; TRBD1 is a possible D gene (5 bases). CDR1 is SGHAT and CDR2 is FQNNGV in the germline V gene. Trimming cost V 3 bases and J 0 bases, with 14 bases left between them. The length of the CDR3 is 16 residues. CDR3 residues: CASSLWQGRMNTEAFF. CDR3 in DNA: TGTGCCAGCAGCTTGTGGCAGGGTCGGATGAACACTGAAGCTTTCTTT. Filled out from reference TRBV11-2 and TRBJ1-1, the complete variable domain reads EAGVAQSPRYKIIEKRQSVAFWCNPISGHATLYWYQQILGQGPKLLIQFQNNGVVDDSQLPKDRFSAERLKGVDSTLKIQPAKLEDSAVYLCASSLWQGRMNTEAFFGQGTRLTVV.

The chain uses TRBV3-1 (or the pseudogene TRBV3-2) and TRBJ1-2; D might be TRBD1 (5 bases). The CDR3 is 15 residues long. Germline assignment: CDR1 LGHDT and CDR2 YNNKEL (reference sequence). Trimming pared 4 bases from V and 4 bases from J, leaving 16 bases between. DNA for the CDR3: TGTGCCAGCAGCCCGCCGGGACTCCTGGTCTATGGCTACACCTTC. Translating it yields CASSPPGLLVYGYTF.

This clone was seen only once. This sequence joins TRBV25-1 and TRBJ1-1; 9 nucleotides match TRBD1. Trimming removed 5 bases from V and 5 bases from J; junction bases left unmatched: 6. The CDR3 is 14 amino acids. From germline, CDR1 is MGHDK and CDR2 SYGVNS. CDR3 in DNA: TGTGCCAGCAGTAAGACAGGGGGAGGGACTGAAGCTTTCTTT. Encoded protein: CASSKTGGGTEAFF.

V is TRBV19 and J is TRBJ2-2, with a tentative D call TRBD1 (5 bases). The CDR3 consists of 16 residues. The V end was cut by 9 bases, the J end by 6 bases, with 23 bases between. In germline, CDR1 is LNHDA, CDR2 SQIVND (reference sequence). The CDR3 DNA follows: TGTGCCAGCCGACCGGCAGGGTATGGAATTGCCGGGGAGCTGTTTTTT. This codes for CASRPAGYGIAGELFF.

The chain couples TRBV3-1 (or the pseudogene TRBV3-2) to TRBJ1-2, with D maybe TRBD1 (6 bases). The germline V and J ends were trimmed by 1 base and 7 bases, with 25 bases remaining between them. Per the germline V gene, CDR1 is LGHDT and CDR2 is YNNKEL (reference sequence). The CDR3 runs to 18 residues. CDR3 in DNA: TGTGCCAGCAGCCAAGCCTACCGGGGGGCCAGGGGCCCCAGTGGCTACACCTTC. Its protein product is CASSQAYRGARGPSGYTF.

This rearrangement joins TRBV4-3 to TRBJ2-1, with 13 bases that match TRBD2. Trimming removed 1 base from V and 4 bases from J; junction bases left unmatched: 1. The germline V gene has CDR1 LGHNA and CDR2 YSLEER. CDR3 length: 16 residues. The DNA of the CDR3 is TGCGCCAGCAGCCAAGCGACTAGCGGGGGGTACAATGAGCAGTTCTTC. This sequence encodes CASSQATSGGYNEQFF.

The V gene is TRBV5-1, the J gene TRBJ1-6; no clear D gene. This CDR3 is 16 amino acids long. The germline V and J ends were trimmed by 0 bases and 9 bases, with 16 bases remaining between them. Germline V gene sequence: CDR1 SGHRS, CDR2 YFSETQ. The DNA of the CDR3 is TGCGCCAGCAGCTTGGCCCCGGGATCCGATGGTTCACCCCTCCACTTT. It yields the protein CASSLAPGSDGSPLHF. The whole variable domain, filled in from reference TRBV5-1 and TRBJ1-6, reads KAGVTQTPRYLIKTRGQQVTLSCSPISGHRSVSWYQQTPGQGLQFLFEYFSETQRNKGNFPGRFSGRQFSNSRSEMNVSTLELGDSALYLCASSLAPGSDGSPLHFGNGTRLTVT.

V gene TRBV7-9 combines with J gene TRBJ1-2; 9 bases agree with TRBD1. Germline CDR1 SEHNR, CDR2 FQNEAQ (reference sequence). CDR3 length: 15 amino acids. Trimming cost V 5 bases and J 2 bases; bases outside gene matches: 6. Here the CDR3 reads CASSPRTGANYGYTF. CDR3 nucleotide sequence: TGTGCCAGCAGCCCCCGGACAGGGGCGAACTATGGCTACACCTTC.

J is TRBJ1-1 and V is TRBV19, with TRBD1 identical over 9 bases. Germline V lookup: CDR1 LNHDA, CDR2 SQIVND (reference sequence). V gave up 10 bases and J gave up 6 bases; unmatched junction bases: 15. The CDR3 is 15 residues long. The CDR3, as DNA: TGTGCCACTCATCCGGGACAGGGCTATCTCTCTGAAGCTTTCTTT. Translated: CATHPGQGYLSEAFF.

This chain links TRBV3-1 (or the pseudogene TRBV3-2) with TRBJ2-3; D is undetermined. This CDR3 has 15 amino acids. Trimming removed 2 bases at V and 3 bases at J, with 12 bases between. Germline V gene lookup returns CDR1 LGHDT and CDR2 YNNKEL (reference sequence). CDR3 amino acids: CASSQRNVGTDTQYF. In DNA, the CDR3 is TGTGCCAGCAGCCAAAGAAACGTCGGTACAGATACGCAGTATTTT.

This clone was seen just once. The CDR3 nucleotides are TGCAGCGCCACGACAGGTTTGGGAACTGAAGCTTTCTTT. Its translation is CSATTGLGTEAFF. This chain connects TRBV29-1 to TRBJ1-1; D possibly corresponds to TRBD1 (6 bases). Germline V gene data show CDR1 as SQVTM and CDR2 as ANQGSEA. V dropped 7 bases and J dropped 5 bases, with 17 bases sitting between them. This CDR3 comprises 13 residues.

This chain links TRBV29-1 with TRBJ2-5; a weak D match, TRBD2 (7 bases). Trimming stripped 3 bases from V and 7 bases from J, with 12 bases between. The CDR3 runs 12 residues. Germline values: CDR1 SQVTM, CDR2 ANQGSEA. This CDR3 is CSVDGGAGTQYF. CDR3 nucleotide sequence: TGCAGCGTTGATGGGGGGGCAGGGACCCAGTACTTC.

V and J are TRBV7-8 and TRBJ1-1; no clear D. Germline CDR1 reads SGHVS; CDR2 reads FQNEAQ. There are 15 residues in the CDR3. Trimming left V 2 bases short and J 8 bases short, with 18 bases between. CDR3 sequence (DNA): TGTGCCAGCAGCTTATCAAGCCGGAGGGAGCCCGAAGCTTTCTTT. This sequence encodes CASSLSSRREPEAFF.

This chain connects TRBV11-3 to TRBJ2-1, with D unclear. Trimming pared 5 bases from V and 5 bases from J, leaving 7 bases between. The CDR3 totals 12 residues. Germline CDR1 is SGHNT and CDR2 is YENEEA. The DNA for the CDR3 is TGTGCCAGCAGCATTAGAAACAATGAGCAGTTCTTC. It translates to CASSIRNNEQFF.

The genes are TRBV7-8 and TRBJ2-1; 14 bases line up with TRBD2. This CDR3 comprises 17 residues. Germline assignment: CDR1 SGHVS and CDR2 FQNEAQ. V dropped 5 bases and J dropped 7; count of bases not matched to a gene: 10. CDR3 region: CASSLNGGLAGGNEQFF. DNA of the CDR3: TGTGCCAGCAGCCTCAACGGCGGACTAGCGGGGGGAAATGAGCAGTTCTTC.

The CDR3 nucleotides read TGTGCCAGCAGGGATCAAGGACTATTGTTTGATGAGCAGTTCTTC. This codes for CASRDQGLLFDEQFF. The chain is built from TRBV2 and TRBJ2-1; D possibly corresponds to TRBD2 (6 bases). Germline lookup yields CDR1 SNHLY and CDR2 FYNNEI. V shed 6 bases and J shed 8 bases, with 20 bases lying between them. The CDR3 covers 15 residues.